These 27 T cell receptor beta chains share one sample of origin, sequenced in a study of control samples from healthy donors and cancer patients. TCRdb keeps only in-frame clones here, not all; method: immunoSEQ multiplex PCR. The table records about 250,000 clones, over 75% of them present only once. Specimen: PBMCs. These receptors all come from a woman aged 60-70 years with lung cancer.

The V gene is TRBV5-5, the J gene TRBJ2-7; 11 bases fit TRBD2. Trimming removed 0 bases from V and 3 bases from J; junction bases left unmatched: 11. Looked up from germline, CDR1 is SGHKS and CDR2 is YYEKEE (reference sequence). The CDR3 extends over 18 amino acids. The CDR3 DNA reads TGTGCCAGCAGCTTGGCGACTAGCGGGACCTCTCAAAGCTACGAGCAGTACTTC. Protein product: CASSLATSGTSQSYEQYF.

This rearrangement joins TRBV2 to TRBJ1-1, with TRBD1 as a possible D gene (5 bases). The CDR3 has 12 amino acids. V lost 4 bases and J 4 bases, leaving 7 bases between the germline ends. CDR1 is SNHLY and CDR2 is FYNNEI in the germline V gene. CDR3 residues: CASSGDSTEAFF. The CDR3 DNA reads TGTGCCAGCAGTGGTGACAGCACTGAAGCTTTCTTT.

The chain combines TRBV30 with TRBJ1-1; no firm D call. Germline V CDR1 and CDR2: GTSNPN, SVGIG (reference sequence). This CDR3 is built from 12 residues. V shed 4 bases and J shed 8 bases, with 14 bases lying between them. As DNA, the CDR3 is TGTGCCTGGACAAACGGACCACGGGAAGCTTTCTTT. It yields the protein CAWTNGPREAFF.

This clone was seen once. The chain employs TRBV5-4 and TRBJ2-1, with 9 positions matching TRBD2. From germline, CDR1 is SGHNT and CDR2 YYREEE (reference sequence). With V trimmed by 4 bases and J by 2 bases, 7 bases remained unmatched. CDR3 size: 16 residues. Here the CDR3 reads CASSRTSAGAYNEQFF. The CDR3 nucleotides are TGTGCCAGCAGCCGGACTAGCGCGGGAGCCTACAATGAGCAGTTCTTC.

The chain couples TRBV6-5 to TRBJ2-1; D is unresolved. The CDR3 totals 13 residues. Deletions cut 6 bases from V and 9 bases from J, with 15 bases between. Germline CDR1 is MNHEY and CDR2 is SVGAGI. The CDR3 sequence is CASRPQWDGEQFF. In nucleotides, the CDR3 is TGTGCCAGCAGGCCCCAGTGGGATGGTGAGCAGTTCTTC.

The chain couples TRBV28 to TRBJ2-7; 14 bases are a match to TRBD2. This CDR3 is built from 14 residues. Trimming removed 7 bases from V and 7 bases from J; junction bases left unmatched: 6. The V gene's germline CDR1 is MDHEN and CDR2 SYDVKM. The CDR3 loop reads CASTLTSGRGEQYF. The CDR3 DNA sequence: TGTGCCAGCACCCTGACTAGCGGGAGGGGGGAGCAGTACTTC.

This chain joins TRBV3-1 (or the pseudogene TRBV3-2) and TRBJ2-2, with TRBD2 identical over 9 bases. Per germline, CDR1 LGHDT and CDR2 YNNKEL (reference sequence). V lost 6 bases and J lost 3; bases outside the gene matches: 8. The CDR3 loop spans 16 amino acids. CDR3 sequence: CASSQPAGGYTGELFF. CDR3 DNA sequence: TGTGCCAGCAGTCAGCCGGCGGGAGGGTACACCGGGGAGCTGTTTTTT.

The chain combines TRBV28 with TRBJ2-2; D is unclear. The CDR3 extends over 12 amino acids. V gave up 5 bases and J gave up 1 base, with 2 bases separating them. From germline, CDR1 is MDHEN and CDR2 SYDVKM. This chain's CDR3 is CASSLNTGELFF. CDR3 DNA sequence: TGTGCCAGCAGTCTGAACACCGGGGAGCTGTTTTTT.

With regard to this clone: The same CDR3 can be traced to other DNA sequences in this sample. This rearrangement joins TRBV18 to TRBJ1-1; 9 nucleotides align to TRBD1. The ends lost 3 bases at V and 4 bases at J; junction bases unmatched: 0. The CDR3 length is 13 residues. Per germline, CDR1 KGHSH and CDR2 LQKENI. Here the CDR3 reads CASSPGQGTEAFF. The CDR3 region has the DNA TGTGCCAGCTCACCGGGACAGGGCACTGAAGCTTTCTTT.

The CDR3 bases are TGTGCCAGCAGGTCAGACAGGGGGGGCACAGATACGCAGTATTTT. It encodes CASRSDRGGTDTQYF. The J gene is TRBJ2-3, the V gene TRBV5-5, with 9 nucleotides matching TRBD1. CDR1 and CDR2 from the germline V gene are SGHKS and YYEKEE (reference sequence). V lost 5 bases to trimming and J lost 1 base; unmatched junction nucleotides: 5. The CDR3 is made up of 15 amino acids.

The J gene is TRBJ2-3, the V gene TRBV9, with 8 bases lining up with TRBD2. This CDR3 contains 14 residues. Trimming cost V 7 bases and J 4 bases; bases outside gene matches: 8. Germline CDR1 and CDR2: SGDLS and YYNGEE. The CDR3, as DNA: TGTGCCAGCGGAACACGGGGGGGGCCAGATACGCAGTATTTT. Protein product: CASGTRGGPDTQYF.

The chain uses TRBV11-2 and TRBJ2-7, with D tentatively TRBD1 or TRBD2 (5 bases each). CDR1 and CDR2 (germline): SGHAT, FQNNGV. The CDR3 has 14 amino acids. V lost 4 bases and J 1 base, leaving 11 bases between the germline ends. The chain's CDR3 is CASSSPGRSYEQYF. CDR3 sequence (DNA): TGTGCCAGCAGCTCCCCGGGACGGTCCTACGAGCAGTACTTC.

The table lists this clone with a count of one. V and J are TRBV6-5 and TRBJ2-2; 9 bases agree with TRBD1. The germline gives CDR1 MNHEY, CDR2 SVGAGI. The CDR3 runs to 15 residues. V lost 7 bases, J lost 2 bases, and 5 bases stayed unmatched. DNA for the CDR3: TGTGCCAGCACGCGGGACAGGGCTAACACCGGGGAGCTGTTTTTT. It encodes CASTRDRANTGELFF.

The chain joins TRBV28 to TRBJ2-5, with a possible D match to TRBD1 (5 bases). Germline CDR1 and CDR2: MDHEN and SYDVKM. The V gene lost 4 bases and the J gene lost 3 bases, with 9 bases spanning the gap. CDR3 length: 13 residues. The CDR3 is CASSWGSEETQYF. The CDR3 nucleotides read TGTGCCAGCAGTTGGGGCTCGGAAGAGACCCAGTACTTC.

The chain links TRBV5-1 to TRBJ1-2; a possible D gene is TRBD1 (6 bases). The germline V gene encodes CDR1 SGHRS and CDR2 YFSETQ. This CDR3 is built from 14 residues. V was trimmed by 3 bases and J by 4 bases, leaving 13 bases between them. CDR3 nucleotides: TGCGCCAGCAGCTCGACTACAGGGAGCTATGGCTACACCTTC. Translated: CASSSTTGSYGYTF.

V is TRBV6-6 and J is TRBJ2-7; D is uncertain. Germline CDR1 reads MNHNY; CDR2 reads SVGAGI (reference sequence). The CDR3 consists of 11 residues. V was cut by 8 bases and J by 1 base, with 6 bases left in between. The CDR3 region is CASYGSYEQYF. The DNA for the CDR3 is TGTGCCAGCTACGGATCCTACGAGCAGTACTTC.

V is TRBV7-2 and J is TRBJ2-7; D possibly corresponds to TRBD2 (5 bases). V was pared by 3 bases and J by 5 bases, with 11 bases between. Germline V gene sequence: CDR1 SGHTA, CDR2 FQGNSA. The CDR3 is made up of 13 amino acids. The CDR3 DNA follows: TGTGCCAGCAGCTTCTTCGGACTTAACGAGCAGTACTTC. Its protein is CASSFFGLNEQYF.

The chain employs TRBV6-5 and TRBJ2-5; TRBD2 aligns across 7 bases. Germline values: CDR1 MNHEY, CDR2 SVGAGI. The CDR3 has 14 amino acids. Trimming cost V 8 bases and J 2 bases; bases outside gene matches: 8. This CDR3 reads CASCFSGFQETQYF. The CDR3, as DNA: TGTGCCAGCTGTTTTAGCGGGTTTCAAGAGACCCAGTACTTC.

The chain employs TRBV13 and TRBJ2-2; no definite D call. The germline V and J ends were trimmed by 4 bases and 6 bases, with 12 bases remaining between them. CDR1 is PRHDT and CDR2 is FYEKMQ in the germline V gene (reference sequence). The length of the CDR3 is 14 residues. The CDR3: CASSSRRAPGELFF. DNA of the CDR3: TGTGCCAGCAGCTCCCGGCGAGCGCCCGGGGAGCTGTTTTTT.

V is TRBV11-2 and J is TRBJ1-1, with D unresolved. The CDR3 is made up of 15 amino acids. Germline CDR1 is SGHAT and CDR2 is FQNNGV. The V end was cut by 3 bases, the J end by 1 base, with 12 bases between. CDR3 nucleotide sequence: TGTGCCAGCAGCTTTCTCCTGGCAGAGAACACTGAAGCTTTCTTT. This codes for CASSFLLAENTEAFF. Looking up the rest from reference TRBV11-2 and TRBJ1-1 gives the full variable domain: EAGVAQSPRYKIIEKRQSVAFWCNPISGHATLYWYQQILGQGPKLLIQFQNNGVVDDSQLPKDRFSAERLKGVDSTLKIQPAKLEDSAVYLCASSFLLAENTEAFFGQGTRLTVV.

CDR3 loop: CASSYSRGQNNSPLHF. The CDR3 DNA reads as TGTGCCAGCAGTTACTCGCGCGGCCAGAATAATTCACCCCTCCACTTT. This chain connects TRBV6-5 to TRBJ1-6; no firm D call. The germline CDR1 and CDR2 sequences are MNHEY and SVGAGI. Trimming removed 0 bases from V and 5 bases from J, with 11 bases in between. This CDR3 is built from 16 residues.

The count of this clone is one. This rearrangement joins TRBV5-1 to TRBJ1-1; the D gene is possibly TRBD1 (5 bases). The CDR3 has 14 amino acids. Looked up from germline, CDR1 is SGHRS and CDR2 is YFSETQ. V was clipped by 5 bases and J by 1 base, with 12 bases between them. The CDR3 DNA sequence: TGCGCCAGCAGTAGACTCGGGGGGAACACTGAAGCTTTCTTT. Encoded protein: CASSRLGGNTEAFF.

Comment on this clone: This may arise from a read error, as a much more abundant clone is one base away. The sample holds other DNA sequences that translate to the same CDR3. The rearrangement joins TRBV10-3 to TRBJ2-1; D might be TRBD1 (9 bases). The CDR3 is made up of 17 amino acids. Germline CDR1 is ENHRY and CDR2 is SYGVKD. CDR3 bases: TGTGCCATCCGTGAGGGGGGCGGGGGGACAGGGTCGAATGAGCAGTTCTTC. Translation: CAIREGGGGTGSNEQFF.

In DNA, the CDR3 is TGTGCCAGCAGTTCGGGTGGGGGAGGCTATGGCTACACCTTC. Its translation is CASSSGGGGYGYTF. This rearrangement joins TRBV28 to TRBJ1-2, with D perhaps TRBD1 (5 bases). In germline, CDR1 is MDHEN, CDR2 SYDVKM. The CDR3 contains 14 residues. Trimming shortened V by 4 bases and J by 4 bases, and 13 bases separated the two germline ends.

The V gene is TRBV6-4, the J gene TRBJ2-3; D is perhaps TRBD2 (5 bases). The V end lost 9 bases, the J end lost 2 bases, and 21 bases lay between the germline ends. The CDR3 spans 16 residues. From germline, CDR1 is MRHNA and CDR2 SNTAGT. The DNA for the CDR3 is TGTGCCAGGGGGAGTCAGTTTATCCGTTACACAGATACGCAGTATTTT. Translated: CARGSQFIRYTDTQYF.

This rearrangement joins TRBV4-1 to TRBJ2-1; D not certain. This CDR3 contains 11 residues. Trimming removed 6 bases at V and 4 bases at J, with 4 bases between. Germline V gives CDR1 MGHRA, CDR2 YSYEKL. The DNA for the CDR3 is TGCGCCAGCAGGCGTTACAATGAGCAGTTCTTC. It is translated as CASRRYNEQFF.

This rearrangement joins TRBV10-1 to TRBJ2-1; 8 bases map to TRBD2. Germline V gene sequence: CDR1 WNHNN, CDR2 SYGVQD (reference sequence). V lost 2 bases, J lost 5 bases, and 5 bases stayed unmatched. The CDR3 sequence is 15 residues long. In DNA, the CDR3 is TGCGCCAGCAGTGAGGGGTCTAGCGGGCACAATGAGCAGTTCTTC. Protein product: CASSEGSSGHNEQFF.